The 31 T cell receptor beta chains in this list originate from one sample, sequenced in a study of T cell responses to AZD1222 COVID-19 vaccine. Sequencing was performed with immunoSEQ multiplex PCR; in TCRdb, only in-frame clones are kept and a portion is missing. The sample comprises fewer than 110,000 clones, 87% of which are singletons, and approximately 4.5% rests with the top ten. The sequenced sample was peripheral blood, obtained on day 0 of AZD1222 vaccination. These receptors originate from an adult in good health.

The chain links TRBV6-2 or TRBV6-3 to TRBJ1-1, with 8 bases fitting TRBD1. J lost 3 bases, V lost 2 bases, and 11 bases had no gene match. The CDR3 is made up of 17 amino acids. From germline, CDR1 is MNHEY and CDR2 SVGEGT. The CDR3 here is CASSYGFYTGGDTEAFF. CDR3 coding DNA: TGTGCCAGCAGTTACGGCTTTTATACAGGGGGGGACACTGAAGCTTTCTTT.

The chain combines TRBV20-1 with TRBJ2-5; D remains ambiguous. CDR1 DFQATT and CDR2 SNEGSKA come from the germline V gene (reference sequence). V dropped 5 bases and J dropped 2 bases, with 3 bases sitting between them. The CDR3 runs 10 residues. The CDR3 is CSADQETQYF. The CDR3 DNA reads as TGCAGTGCTGATCAAGAGACCCAGTACTTC.

The gene calls are TRBV7-6 and TRBJ1-6, with D uncertain. CDR3 length: 15 residues. The V gene's germline CDR1 is SGHVS and CDR2 FNYEAQ. The V end lost 1 base, the J end lost 7 bases, and 11 bases lay between the germline ends. Here the CDR3 reads CASSLVGLGNSPLHF. In nucleotides, the CDR3 is TGTGCCAGCAGCTTAGTAGGTCTTGGGAATTCACCCCTCCACTTT.

About this clone: Other DNA sequences from this sample encode an identical CDR3 as well. The CDR3 spells CASSPGGTNEKLFF. The CDR3 DNA sequence: TGCGCCAGCAGCCCGGGGGGGACTAATGAAAAACTGTTTTTT. The rearrangement links TRBV5-1 to TRBJ1-4, with D perhaps matching TRBD1 (5 bases). CDR1 and CDR2 (germline): SGHRS, YFSETQ. This CDR3 is built from 14 residues. Trimming removed 4 bases from V and 2 bases from J, with 9 bases in between.

V is TRBV5-6 and J is TRBJ2-3; no clear D gene. CDR3 length: 13 residues. Germline V gene sequence: CDR1 SGHDT, CDR2 YYEEEE. Trimming cost V 3 bases and J 2 bases, with 7 bases left between them. CDR3 coding DNA: TGTGCCAGCAGCTCTCCGAACACAGATACGCAGTATTTT. It encodes CASSSPNTDTQYF.

The chain uses TRBV5-1 and TRBJ1-2; D gene uncertain. V was cut by 7 bases and J by 3 bases, with 16 bases left in between. This CDR3 comprises 14 residues. Germline CDR1 and CDR2: SGHRS and YFSETQ. The CDR3 nucleotides are TGCGCCAGCCGCCGAACCTCTTGGGACTATGGCTACACCTTC. This sequence encodes CASRRTSWDYGYTF.

This chain joins TRBV15 and TRBJ1-1; D might be TRBD1 (5 bases). The CDR3 has 14 residues. The germline V and J ends were trimmed by 4 bases and 3 bases, with 12 bases remaining between them. In germline, CDR1 is LNHNV, CDR2 YYDKDF (reference sequence). The CDR3: CATSILSGDTEAFF. The CDR3 nucleotides read TGTGCCACCAGCATCCTTTCGGGGGACACTGAAGCTTTCTTT.

V usage is TRBV4-3 and J usage is TRBJ2-3; 12 positions match TRBD1. The CDR3 has 18 residues. V lost 1 base, J lost 1 base, and 6 bases stayed unmatched. CDR1 and CDR2 (germline): LGHNA, YSLEER. The CDR3, as DNA: TGCGCCAGCAGCCAAGTTTGGGACAGGGGGCGCGGCACAGATACGCAGTATTTT. This gives the protein CASSQVWDRGRGTDTQYF.

V and J are TRBV11-2 and TRBJ1-1; 10 bases agree with TRBD1. The germline V gene has CDR1 SGHAT and CDR2 FQNNGV. V gave up 5 bases and J gave up 5 bases; unmatched junction bases: 8. The CDR3 is made up of 15 amino acids. Here the CDR3 reads CASSGTGTGVTEAFF. Here the CDR3 DNA reads TGTGCCAGCAGCGGAACCGGGACAGGGGTAACTGAAGCTTTCTTT.

The rearrangement links TRBV11-2 to TRBJ2-3; 8 bases agree with TRBD2. The germline gives CDR1 SGHAT, CDR2 FQNNGV. The CDR3 sequence is 16 residues long. J gave up 0 bases and V 4 bases, and 6 bases lay outside the gene matches. This CDR3 reads CASSSGLARSTDTQYF. DNA for the CDR3: TGTGCCAGCAGCTCTGGACTAGCTAGGAGCACAGATACGCAGTATTTT.

The V call is TRBV6-5, the J call TRBJ2-3, with D maybe TRBD1 (6 bases). V was cut by 10 bases and J by 2 bases, with 16 bases left in between. Per germline, CDR1 MNHEY and CDR2 SVGAGI. The CDR3 sequence is 14 residues long. The CDR3 DNA sequence: TGTGCCATACAGGACCCAGGGGACACAGATACGCAGTATTTT. Translation gives CAIQDPGDTDTQYF.

The chain has TRBV6-4 and TRBJ2-1; perhaps TRBD1 as D (5 bases). The CDR3 consists of 15 residues. Germline V gene sequence: CDR1 MRHNA, CDR2 SNTAGT. The V gene lost 2 bases and the J gene lost 2 bases, with 10 bases spanning the gap. The CDR3 region is CASSDGAGTYNEQFF. CDR3 in DNA: TGTGCCAGCAGTGACGGGGCAGGGACCTACAATGAGCAGTTCTTC.

V and J are TRBV4-2 and TRBJ1-3; D uncertain. Germline V CDR1 and CDR2: LGHNA, YNFKEQ. This CDR3 is built from 17 residues. V shed 0 bases and J shed 0 bases, with 12 bases lying between them. The CDR3 DNA reads as TGTGCCAGCAGCCAAGAAGATGTAGCTTACTCTGGAAACACCATATATTTT. This translates into CASSQEDVAYSGNTIYF.

The chain links TRBV6-4 to TRBJ2-1; TRBD2 matches 7 bases. After removal of 5 bases from V and 7 bases from J, the junction contained 2 bases not matched to a gene. The CDR3 spans 12 residues. Germline values: CDR1 MRHNA, CDR2 SNTAGT. This CDR3 reads CASSSGENEQFF. The CDR3, as DNA: TGTGCCAGCAGTAGCGGGGAGAATGAGCAGTTCTTC.

This clone was recorded once. The V and J genes are TRBV4-1 and TRBJ1-1; a possible D gene is TRBD1 (6 bases). With 4 bases removed from V and 1 base from J, the gap between germline ends came to 13 bases. The CDR3 has 15 residues. Germline V gives CDR1 MGHRA, CDR2 YSYEKL. CDR3 DNA sequence: TGCGCCAGCAGCCTAACACAGGGTACGAACACTGAAGCTTTCTTT. Residues: CASSLTQGTNTEAFF.

This clone was seen just once. The chain employs TRBV27 and TRBJ1-1; a weak D match, TRBD1 (5 bases). In germline, CDR1 is MNHEY, CDR2 SMNVEV (reference sequence). CDR3 length: 13 amino acids. Trimming stripped 4 bases from V and 3 bases from J, with 9 bases between. Here the CDR3 DNA reads TGTGCCAGCAGTTACACAGGATACACTGAAGCTTTCTTT. Translation: CASSYTGYTEAFF.

This clone was found once. V gene TRBV7-2 combines with J gene TRBJ2-5; D gene unclear. Trimming removed 1 base at V and 5 bases at J, with 11 bases between. Per germline, CDR1 SGHTA and CDR2 FQGNSA. The CDR3 has 14 amino acids. This CDR3 reads CASSLGAEMETQYF. The CDR3 DNA is TGTGCCAGCAGCTTAGGGGCGGAGATGGAGACCCAGTACTTC.

This chain connects TRBV27 to TRBJ2-7; D unclear. Germline CDR1 is MNHEY and CDR2 is SMNVEV (reference sequence). The CDR3 loop spans 15 amino acids. Between the trimmed V and J ends, which lost 4 bases and 2 bases, there was a span of 15 bases. The DNA for the CDR3 is TGTGCCAGCAGTTCGCTACAGATTATTCCCTACGAGCAGTACTTC. Translating it yields CASSSLQIIPYEQYF.

The sample holds one count of this clone. The rearrangement links TRBV3-1 (or the pseudogene TRBV3-2) to TRBJ1-1; 8 bases are a match to TRBD1. The length of the CDR3 is 14 residues. Germline V gives CDR1 LGHDT, CDR2 YNNKEL (reference sequence). J gave up 1 base and V 3 bases, and 1 base lay outside the gene matches. CDR3 sequence: CASSQTGENTEAFF. The DNA of the CDR3 is TGTGCCAGCAGCCAGACAGGGGAGAACACTGAAGCTTTCTTT.

J is TRBJ2-1 and V is TRBV3-1 (or the pseudogene TRBV3-2); the D is unclear. The CDR3 contains 15 residues. With 0 bases removed from V and 3 bases from J, the gap between germline ends came to 9 bases. Germline-derived CDR1 and CDR2 are LGHDT and YNNKEL (reference sequence). CDR3 sequence: CASSQEASSYNEQFF. The DNA for the CDR3 is TGTGCCAGCAGCCAAGAAGCGTCTAGCTACAATGAGCAGTTCTTC.

The chain recombines TRBV7-2 with TRBJ1-5; D remains ambiguous. This CDR3 contains 16 residues. V was cut by 1 base and J by 0 bases, with 10 bases left in between. Germline CDR1 reads SGHTA; CDR2 reads FQGNSA. CDR3 sequence (DNA): TGTGCCAGCAGCTTAGGCCGGGCAAATAGCAATCAGCCCCAGCATTTT. This encodes CASSLGRANSNQPQHF.

V and J are TRBV12-3 or TRBV12-4 and TRBJ2-2; no definite D call. V lost 4 bases and J lost 12, with 12 bases in between. This CDR3 has 12 amino acids. The CDR3 is CASSSPSSKLFF. The CDR3 coding sequence is TGTGCCAGCAGTTCTCCATCTTCTAAGCTGTTTTTT.

The CDR3 sequence is CASSVEYSYNEQFF. The CDR3 DNA is TGTGCCAGCAGTGTCGAGTACTCCTACAATGAGCAGTTCTTC. The genes are TRBV2 and TRBJ2-1; no definite D call. Per the germline V gene, CDR1 is SNHLY and CDR2 is FYNNEI. The CDR3 loop spans 14 amino acids. V lost 4 bases to trimming and J lost 0 bases, with 7 bases between them.

The rearrangement uses TRBV9 and TRBJ2-7, with D perhaps given as TRBD1 or TRBD2 (5 bases each). CDR1 is SGDLS and CDR2 is YYNGEE in the germline V gene. There are 13 residues in the CDR3. The ends were cut back, 5 bases at V and 6 bases at J, with 15 bases in the middle. CDR3 nucleotide sequence: TGTGCCAGCAGTATGGGGACGCGTAGCGAGCAGTACTTC. Translated: CASSMGTRSEQYF.

The chain carries TRBV9 and TRBJ2-3; TRBD1 matches 7 bases. There are 15 residues in the CDR3. Germline-derived CDR1 and CDR2 are SGDLS and YYNGEE. Germline trimming cut 0 bases from V and 2 bases from J; bases unmatched to any gene: 3. In DNA form, the CDR3 reads TGTGCCAGCAGCGTAGAAGGACAGGCCACAGATACGCAGTATTTT. Translating it yields CASSVEGQATDTQYF.

V and J are TRBV19 and TRBJ2-5, with D perhaps matching TRBD2 (6 bases). Germline V gene lookup returns CDR1 LNHDA and CDR2 SQIVND (reference sequence). This CDR3 has 16 residues. V lost 4 bases and J 4 bases, leaving 19 bases between the germline ends. Written as DNA, the CDR3 is TGTGCCAGTAGTACAAGAACAGGTTTCGGGGGAGAGACCCAGTACTTC. Its translation: CASSTRTGFGGETQYF.

This clone was seen a single time. The chain joins TRBV30 to TRBJ1-1; a weak D match, TRBD1 (6 bases). The CDR3 is 15 residues long. V lost 3 bases, J lost 2 bases, and 16 bases lay in between. Germline lookup yields CDR1 GTSNPN and CDR2 SVGIG (reference sequence). The CDR3 nucleotides are TGTGCCTGGAGCGGGGGGCGTCTAAGAAACACTGAAGCTTTCTTT. Its protein is CAWSGGRLRNTEAFF.

The CDR3 coding sequence is TGCAGCGTTGAAGGGGGCCGGACTGAAGCTTTCTTT. Translated, it gives CSVEGGRTEAFF. The rearrangement links TRBV29-1 to TRBJ1-1; D may be TRBD1 (5 bases). The CDR3 spans 12 residues. CDR1 and CDR2 from the germline V gene are SQVTM and ANQGSEA. V was trimmed by 1 base and J by 5 bases, leaving 8 bases between them.

This clone has a single count. The chain couples TRBV12-3 or TRBV12-4 to TRBJ1-2, with 8 bases lining up with TRBD1. This CDR3 has 13 residues. The junction had 5 bases not matched to a gene; V was cut back by 6 bases and J by 5 bases. Here the CDR3 DNA reads TGTGCCAGCAGAAGGACAGGGTGGTATGGCTACACCTTC. The encoded protein is CASRRTGWYGYTF.

This clone appeared a few times. The rearrangement uses TRBV14 and TRBJ1-1; TRBD1 matches 9 bases. CDR1 SGHDN and CDR2 FVKESK come from the germline V gene. This CDR3 is built from 16 residues. V gave up 3 bases and J gave up 5 bases; unmatched junction bases: 10. The CDR3 here is CASSHRTGVVGTEAFF. In nucleotides, the CDR3 is TGTGCCAGCAGCCACAGGACAGGGGTGGTAGGAACTGAAGCTTTCTTT.

This sequence joins TRBV7-9 and TRBJ1-2; 10 bases fit TRBD1. V lost 1 base to trimming and J lost 3 bases; unmatched junction nucleotides: 2. This CDR3 spans 15 amino acids. Germline V gives CDR1 SEHNR, CDR2 FQNEAQ (reference sequence). The CDR3 bases are TGTGCCAGCAGCTTAGTGACAGGGGGCTACTATGGCTACACCTTC. This translates into CASSLVTGGYYGYTF.